These 26 T cell receptor beta chains share one sample of origin, sequenced in a study of T and B cells in COVID-19 patients. TRB rearrangements were amplified by multiplex PCR with BIOMED2 TRB-A/B primers. Via MiXCR, TCRdb re-called the multiplex PCR reads, giving one row per CDR3 protein. This sample yields approximately 8,000 distinct CDR3 sequences, of which 20% to 30% are seen a single time; about 17% belongs to the top ten. Each TRB amplification used about 250-550 ng of genomic DNA from blood. The sequenced sample consisted of blood. The receptors were sampled from a human donor with active COVID-19.

Judged by abundance, this clonotype is medium-sized. The rearrangement links TRBV6-1 to TRBJ2-7; D is unclear. Germline V CDR1 and CDR2: MNHNS, SASEGT. The CDR3 runs to 13 residues. V was clipped by 7 bases and J by 1 base, with 11 bases between them. DNA of the CDR3: TGTGCCAGCAAATGGACCGGGTCCTACGAGCAGTACTTC. It yields the protein CASKWTGSYEQYF.

By its share, this clonotype is large. The genes are TRBV29-1 and TRBJ2-7; no definite D call. With 5 bases removed from V and 0 bases from J, the gap between germline ends came to 14 bases. The CDR3 contains 14 residues. Germline CDR1 reads SQVTM; CDR2 reads ANQGSEA. The chain's CDR3 is CSVRKEVTSYEQYF. CDR3 in DNA: TGCAGCGTTAGGAAAGAGGTCACCTCCTACGAGCAGTACTTC.

This clonotype rates as medium-sized. The rearrangement uses TRBV15 and TRBJ1-5; D ambiguous. The CDR3 consists of 14 residues. With 0 bases removed from V and 4 bases from J, the gap between germline ends came to 7 bases. Germline CDR1 and CDR2: LNHNV and YYDKDF (reference sequence). The CDR3: CATSREQANQPQHF. The CDR3 DNA sequence: TGTGCCACCAGCAGAGAGCAGGCGAATCAGCCCCAGCATTTT. Using reference TRBV15 and TRBJ1-5 for the parts outside the CDR3, the full variable domain is DAMVIQNPRYQVTQFGKPVTLSCSQTLNHNVMYWYQQKSSQAPKLLFHYYDKDFNNEADTPDNFQSRRPNTSFCFLDIRSPGLGDTAMYLCATSREQANQPQHFGDGTRLSIL.

The chain uses TRBV12-3 or TRBV12-4 and TRBJ1-5, with D maybe TRBD1 (6 bases). The V end lost 5 bases, the J end lost 2 bases, and 16 bases lay between the germline ends. This CDR3 spans 16 amino acids. CDR3 coding DNA: TGTGCCAGCAGTGCCACGACAGGCCGGGGCAATCAGCCCCAGCATTTT. Amino acids: CASSATTGRGNQPQHF.

In its sample, this clonotype was seen a few times. This CDR3 is CASSPLRSNFMNTEAFF. As DNA, the CDR3 is TGTGCCAGCAGCCCCCTGAGGTCTAACTTCATGAACACTGAAGCTTTCTTT. The gene calls are TRBV5-6 and TRBJ1-1; D not resolved. The CDR3 length is 17 residues. The V gene lost 4 bases and the J gene lost 0 bases, with 19 bases spanning the gap. Germline CDR1 is SGHDT and CDR2 is YYEEEE.

The genes are TRBV7-6 and TRBJ1-1; no reliable D call. The CDR3 has 11 residues. Germline V gives CDR1 SGHVS, CDR2 FNYEAQ. Trimming shortened V by 6 bases and J by 6 bases, and 8 bases separated the two germline ends. DNA for the CDR3: TGTGCCAGCAGAGCCGGTCCTGAAGCTTTCTTT. Protein product: CASRAGPEAFF.

The chain employs TRBV5-1 and TRBJ2-7; TRBD1 matches at 7 bases. From germline, CDR1 is SGHRS and CDR2 YFSETQ. This CDR3 has 16 residues. Trimming at V came to 4 bases and at J to 2 bases, leaving 12 bases not matched to a gene. CDR3 bases: TGCGCCAGCAGCCCCGAGGGACAGCGCCTCGCCTACGAGCAGTACTTC. Translated: CASSPEGQRLAYEQYF.

The chain has TRBV18 and TRBJ1-6; D is perhaps TRBD1 (5 bases). The CDR3 is made up of 14 amino acids. Trimming left V 6 bases short and J 4 bases short, with 10 bases between. Germline loops: CDR1 KGHSH, CDR2 LQKENI. CDR3 DNA: TGTGCCAGCTCCCACGACAGATATAATTCACCCCTCCACTTT. Encoded protein: CASSHDRYNSPLHF. The full variable domain, rest sourced from reference TRBV18 and TRBJ1-6, is NAGVMQNPRHLVRRRGQEARLRCSPMKGHSHVYWYRQLPEEGLKFMVYLQKENIIDESGMPKERFSAEFPKEGPSILRIQQVVRGDSAAYFCASSHDRYNSPLHFGNGTRLTVT.

The chain recombines TRBV6-4 with TRBJ2-3; 9 nucleotides align to TRBD1. The CDR3 runs 14 residues. CDR1 MRHNA and CDR2 SNTAGT come from the germline V gene. V trimming: 2 bases; J trimming: 4 bases; junction bases outside the gene matches: 1. CDR3: CASSDTGGADTQYF. The CDR3 DNA reads as TGTGCCAGCAGTGACACAGGGGGCGCAGATACGCAGTATTTT.

CDR3 nucleotide sequence: TGTGCCAGCAGCCGGGGACTTGAACCGCAAGAGACCCAGTACTTC. This translates into CASSRGLEPQETQYF. The gene calls are TRBV28 and TRBJ2-5; a possible D gene is TRBD2 (6 bases). The CDR3 has 15 amino acids. The germline V gene has CDR1 MDHEN and CDR2 SYDVKM. Trimming removed 6 bases at V and 2 bases at J, with 16 bases between.

There are many counts of this clonotype. The J gene is TRBJ2-1, the V gene TRBV6-5; 10 nucleotides line up with TRBD2. The CDR3 contains 15 residues. Germline-derived CDR1 and CDR2 are MNHEY and SVGAGI. J lost 1 base, V lost 6 bases, and 3 bases had no gene match. DNA of the CDR3: TGTGCCAGCAGCCTTAGCGGGGGGTCCTACAATGAGCAGTTCTTC. This translates into CASSLSGGSYNEQFF.

This clonotype was detected once. The rearrangement joins TRBV7-4 to TRBJ2-5; D may be TRBD2 (5 bases). Germline V CDR1 and CDR2: SGHVT, SQSDAQ. V dropped 4 bases and J dropped 4 bases, with 10 bases sitting between them. The CDR3 is made up of 13 amino acids. CDR3 in amino acids: CASSWGVAETQYF. The CDR3 coding sequence is TGTGCCAGCAGCTGGGGAGTAGCAGAGACCCAGTACTTC.

The chain employs TRBV5-6 and TRBJ1-1; unclear D gene. CDR1 is SGHDT and CDR2 is YYEEEE in the germline V gene. This CDR3 has 17 amino acids. Trimming removed 4 bases at V and 5 bases at J, with 24 bases between. CDR3 bases: TGTGCCAGCAGCCCCCCGGCGCTAGTCTGGGGTGGAACTGAAGCTTTCTTT. Protein: CASSPPALVWGGTEAFF. Variable domain in full (rest from reference TRBV5-6 and TRBJ1-1): DAGVTQSPTHLIKTRGQQVTLRCSPKSGHDTVSWYQQALGQGPQFIFQYYEEEERQRGNFPDRFSGHQFPNYSSELNVNALLLGDSALYLCASSPPALVWGGTEAFFGQGTRLTVV.

This rearrangement joins TRBV6-2 or TRBV6-3 to TRBJ2-5, with 9 bases matching TRBD2. Trimming cost V 1 base and J 0 bases; bases outside gene matches: 12. CDR1 and CDR2 (germline): MNHEY, SVGEGT. The CDR3 totals 19 residues. The CDR3 coding sequence is TGTGCCAGCAGTTACTTCCGGGCTAGCGGGGCCAACCACCAAGAGACCCAGTACTTC. The encoded protein is CASSYFRASGANHQETQYF.

The chain carries TRBV14 and TRBJ2-1; unclear D gene. V dropped 2 bases and J dropped 3 bases, with 5 bases sitting between them. The CDR3 sequence is 13 residues long. The germline gives CDR1 SGHDN, CDR2 FVKESK. CDR3 sequence reads: CASSQYSYNEQFF. In DNA form, the CDR3 reads TGTGCCAGCAGCCAATACAGCTACAATGAGCAGTTCTTC.

This clonotype is medium-sized by share. The J gene is TRBJ2-5, the V gene TRBV6-1; D is unclear. Germline V CDR1 and CDR2: MNHNS, SASEGT. The V end was cut by 11 bases, the J end by 2 bases, with 18 bases between. The CDR3 loop spans 14 amino acids. Here the CDR3 reads CAASARARQETQYF. CDR3 coding DNA: TGTGCCGCGAGTGCAAGGGCTAGACAAGAGACCCAGTACTTC.

This clonotype was seen ten or more times. This chain uses TRBV6-1 with TRBJ2-3; 13 bases line up with TRBD2. Germline CDR1 and CDR2: MNHNS and SASEGT. Losses at the gene ends were 5 bases for V and 3 bases for J; bases not matched to a gene: 2. CDR3 size: 15 residues. DNA for the CDR3: TGTGCCAGCAGTTTACTAGCGGGGGGGACAGATACGCAGTATTTT. Translated, it gives CASSLLAGGTDTQYF.

This clonotype was counted many times. This chain's CDR3 is CASSLSGLAAYEQYF. The CDR3 DNA reads as TGTGCCAGCAGCTTGTCTGGACTAGCGGCATACGAGCAGTACTTC. The V gene is TRBV5-4, the J gene TRBJ2-7, with TRBD2 identical over 10 bases. This CDR3 spans 15 amino acids. J was trimmed by 4 bases and V by 1 base; bases with no gene match: 5. Germline CDR1 reads SGHNT; CDR2 reads YYREEE (reference sequence).

Sample share makes this clonotype medium-sized. The chain joins TRBV15 to TRBJ2-2, with unresolved D. Germline loops: CDR1 LNHNV, CDR2 YYDKDF (reference sequence). This CDR3 comprises 13 residues. V lost 5 bases, J lost 2 bases, and 6 bases lay in between. The CDR3 bases are TGTGCCACCAGCTCGAAAAACACCGGGGAGCTGTTTTTT. Translation gives CATSSKNTGELFF.

By frequency in the sample, this clonotype is medium-sized. The chain joins TRBV7-2 to TRBJ2-3; D call uncertain. Trimming stripped 5 bases from V and 5 bases from J, with 5 bases between. The CDR3 is 11 amino acids. CDR1 is SGHTA, CDR2 FQGNSA, per germline. The CDR3 DNA reads TGTGCCAGCAGCGAGCGAGATACGCAGTATTTT. This sequence encodes CASSERDTQYF.

This clonotype was seen a few times. The CDR3 region is CASSLEGDRGLSGQYF. CDR3 DNA sequence: TGCGCCAGCAGCTTGGAAGGGGACAGGGGCCTATCAGGGCAGTACTTC. The rearrangement uses TRBV5-1 and TRBJ2-7; 10 positions match TRBD1. Germline CDR1 SGHRS, CDR2 YFSETQ. V was clipped by 0 bases and J by 9 bases; unmatched bases: 12. The CDR3 is 16 residues long.

This chain connects TRBV30 to TRBJ1-3, with a weak D call TRBD1 (6 bases). The CDR3 runs 14 residues. Germline V gene data show CDR1 as GTSNPN and CDR2 as SVGIG (reference sequence). V dropped 3 bases and J dropped 1 base, with 10 bases sitting between them. The DNA of the CDR3 is TGTGCCTGGAGAACCGACAGGTCTGGAAACACCATATATTTT. It specifies CAWRTDRSGNTIYF.

This clonotype was seen at least ten times. The V and J genes are TRBV5-6 and TRBJ2-2, with D perhaps matching TRBD1 or TRBD2 (5 bases each). The germline V gene encodes CDR1 SGHDT and CDR2 YYEEEE. V lost 1 base and J lost 4, with 14 bases in between. CDR3 length: 16 amino acids. CDR3 nucleotides: TGTGCCAGCAGCTTGTTCGGGGCTTTGAGCACCGGGGAGCTGTTTTTT. This translates into CASSLFGALSTGELFF.

This clonotype was seen a handful of times. V is TRBV5-6 and J is TRBJ1-4; maybe TRBD1 (5 bases). Germline CDR1 reads SGHDT; CDR2 reads YYEEEE. The CDR3 runs to 15 residues. Trimming left V 4 bases short and J 3 bases short, with 13 bases between. This chain's CDR3 is CASSGEGSANEKLFF. Here the CDR3 DNA reads TGTGCCAGCAGCGGGGAGGGGTCTGCTAATGAAAAACTGTTTTTT.

The chain joins TRBV6-6 to TRBJ2-1; 13 bases fit TRBD2. Germline V lookup: CDR1 MNHNY, CDR2 SVGAGI (reference sequence). This CDR3 region has 19 residues. V lost 5 bases and J lost 8; bases outside the gene matches: 18. CDR3 protein: CASSGGTGTSGKGIDEQFF. CDR3 in DNA: TGTGCCAGCAGTGGGGGCACCGGGACTAGCGGGAAGGGCATTGATGAGCAGTTCTTC.

The V and J genes are TRBV6-1 and TRBJ1-1; a weak D match, TRBD1 (5 bases). Per germline, CDR1 MNHNS and CDR2 SASEGT. Trimming removed 7 bases from V and 0 bases from J, with 9 bases in between. The CDR3 extends over 13 amino acids. The DNA of the CDR3 is TGTGCCAGCAAGGGACGGCTGAACACTGAAGCTTTCTTT. As protein: CASKGRLNTEAFF.